Following are 19 T cell receptor beta chains from one sample sequenced in a study of T cells after yellow fever vaccination (dated by TCRdb to the late 2010s). Reading the label with the study, this specimen's treatment or condition is: live attenuated yellow fever vaccine strain. Libraries were built with 5' RACE. The data were produced on an Illumina NovaSeq 6000. The public reads were quality trimmed at Q25 with fastp and then assembled into clones with MiXCR by TCRdb, keeping productive beta chains. Duplicate CDR3 protein sequences are folded into a single record with the most common DNA and genes. The sample table holds some 390,000 distinct CDR3 sequences, of which 15% to 20% were seen once. The ten largest clones take up over 15% of the sample. Sequencing was performed on PBMCs, taken before the yellow fever booster vaccination. These receptors all stem from a young man who received the YFV17D yellow fever vaccine.

CDR3 protein: CYRGGEQFF. CDR3 DNA sequence: TGTTACCGAGGAGGGGAGCAGTTCTTC. The chain combines TRBV27 with TRBJ2-1; TRBD2 might be the D (6 bases). Germline loops: CDR1 MNHEY, CDR2 SMNVEV (reference sequence). CDR3 size: 9 residues.

V usage is TRBV29-1 and J usage is TRBJ2-7; 7 bases line up with TRBD1. Trimming at V came to 6 bases and at J to 3 bases, leaving 5 bases not matched to a gene. Germline-derived CDR1 and CDR2 are SQVTM and ANQGSEA. The CDR3 length is 12 residues. The CDR3 nucleotides read TGCAGCGTGGGGACAGCGAACTACGAGCAGTACTTC. This translates into CSVGTANYEQYF.

In its sample, this clonotype was seen a few times. The rearrangement links TRBV6-5 to TRBJ2-2, with TRBD2 matching over 8 bases. Germline assignment: CDR1 MNHEY and CDR2 SVGAGI. CDR3 length: 15 amino acids. V was clipped by 2 bases and J by 1 base; unmatched bases: 0. DNA of the CDR3: TGTGCCAGCAGTTACAGCGGGGGGAACACCGGGGAGCTGTTTTTT. Its translation is CASSYSGGNTGELFF.

V gene TRBV6-5 combines with J gene TRBJ1-2; D call uncertain. The CDR3 length is 13 residues. Germline V gene lookup returns CDR1 MNHEY and CDR2 SVGAGI. Trimming stripped 5 bases from V and 5 bases from J, with 12 bases between. In DNA, the CDR3 is TGTGCCAGCAGTCTACTAAGAGAATATGGCTACACCTTC. Its protein product is CASSLLREYGYTF.

This clonotype was recorded a few times. V usage is TRBV15 and J usage is TRBJ2-7; D is unclear. The ends were cut back, 4 bases at V and 3 bases at J, with 19 bases in the middle. The CDR3 covers 16 residues. CDR1 LNHNV and CDR2 YYDKDF come from the germline V gene (reference sequence). CDR3 sequence: CATSTGRASGYYEQYF. Here the CDR3 DNA reads TGTGCCACCAGCACCGGTCGGGCGTCCGGGTACTACGAGCAGTACTTC.

This chain connects TRBV5-5 to TRBJ2-7, with D unresolved. The CDR3 contains 14 residues. Germline CDR1 reads SGHKS; CDR2 reads YYEKEE (reference sequence). The germline V and J ends were trimmed by 6 bases and 6 bases, with 19 bases remaining between them. The CDR3 loop reads CASNSYHPVGEQYV. CDR3 nucleotide sequence: TGTGCCAGCAACTCTTACCACCCCGTGGGCGAGCAGTACGTC.

This clonotype was counted between two and nine times. The chain has TRBV7-2 and TRBJ1-2; D unclear. Trimming stripped 5 bases from V and 2 bases from J, with 12 bases between. Germline CDR1 reads SGHTA; CDR2 reads FQGNSA. CDR3 length: 14 amino acids. The CDR3 DNA follows: TGTGCCAGCAGCGCCCCGTCCCGGAACTATGGCTACACCTTC. This encodes CASSAPSRNYGYTF.

This clonotype was detected a few times. The V and J genes are TRBV5-4 and TRBJ2-1; TRBD2 is a possible D gene (6 bases). Trimming removed 2 bases at V and 9 bases at J, with 21 bases between. The CDR3 length is 16 residues. CDR1 is SGHNT and CDR2 is YYREEE in the germline V gene (reference sequence). CDR3 DNA: TGTGCCAGCAGCTTATCACCCGGGACTCCACGAGGTGAGCAGTTCTTC. Its translation is CASSLSPGTPRGEQFF. The full variable domain, completed using reference TRBV5-4 and TRBJ2-1, is ETGVTQSPTHLIKTRGQQVTLRCSSQSGHNTVSWYQQALGQGPQFIFQYYREEENGRGNFPPRFSGLQFPNYSSELNVNALELDDSALYLCASSLSPGTPRGEQFFGPGTRLTVL.

This clonotype has only a few counts. J is TRBJ2-3 and V is TRBV4-2; possibly TRBD2 for D (6 bases). CDR3 size: 17 residues. CDR1 is LGHNA, CDR2 YNFKEQ, per germline. Trimming shortened V by 3 bases and J by 0 bases, and 16 bases separated the two germline ends. CDR3 DNA: TGTGCCAGCAGCCATCGAGGGATAGCGGCAAGCACAGATACGCAGTATTTT. This gives the protein CASSHRGIAASTDTQYF.

In this sample, this clonotype turned up a few times. J is TRBJ2-1 and V is TRBV19; D remains unclear. V was clipped by 1 base and J by 9 bases, with 7 bases between them. CDR1 and CDR2 (germline): LNHDA, SQIVND (reference sequence). The CDR3 has 12 residues. CDR3 sequence: CASSIVFGEQFF. In DNA, the CDR3 is TGTGCCAGTAGTATAGTATTCGGTGAGCAGTTCTTC.

This clonotype was picked up a small number of times. The chain uses TRBV20-1 and TRBJ2-1; possible D gene TRBD1, 5 bases. V was cut by 1 base and J by 8 bases, with 9 bases left in between. Germline CDR1 DFQATT, CDR2 SNEGSKA (reference sequence). The length of the CDR3 is 12 residues. CDR3 amino acids: CSARVQGDEQFF. The DNA of the CDR3 is TGCAGTGCTAGAGTCCAGGGCGATGAGCAGTTCTTC.

This clonotype was detected only a few times. The chain couples TRBV11-3 to TRBJ2-2; TRBD1 or TRBD2 may be the D gene (5 bases each). The germline V gene encodes CDR1 SGHNT and CDR2 YENEEA. The CDR3 runs 16 residues. V was cut by 5 bases and J by 4 bases, with 17 bases left in between. The CDR3 here is CASSRSGQGGTGELFF. The CDR3 nucleotides are TGTGCCAGCAGCCGCTCGGGGCAGGGCGGCACCGGGGAGCTGTTTTTT.

Only a few counts were recorded for this clonotype. The chain joins TRBV4-1 to TRBJ2-7; 9 bases align to TRBD1. This CDR3 region has 15 residues. Germline-derived CDR1 and CDR2 are MGHRA and YSYEKL. Trimming at V came to 3 bases and at J to 5 bases, leaving 8 bases not matched to a gene. CDR3 coding DNA: TGCGCCAGCAGCCAGGAAGGGACAGGGACCCACGAGCAGTACGTC. Its translation is CASSQEGTGTHEQYV.

This clonotype was recorded once. This chain uses TRBV11-2 with TRBJ2-2; 7 nucleotides line up with TRBD2. The CDR3 loop spans 15 amino acids. CDR1 and CDR2 (germline): SGHAT, FQNNGV. V shed 5 bases and J 1 base; nucleotides not matched to a gene: 4. In nucleotides, the CDR3 is TGTGCCAGCAGCAGGGACTACCTGAACACCGGGGAGCTGTTTTTT. This gives the protein CASSRDYLNTGELFF. Filled out from reference TRBV11-2 and TRBJ2-2, the complete variable domain reads EAGVAQSPRYKIIEKRQSVAFWCNPISGHATLYWYQQILGQGPKLLIQFQNNGVVDDSQLPKDRFSAERLKGVDSTLKIQPAKLEDSAVYLCASSRDYLNTGELFFGEGSRLTVL.

In its sample, this clonotype was seen a few times. The gene calls are TRBV19 and TRBJ2-1, with a weak D call TRBD1 (6 bases). CDR3 length equals 17 residues. Trimming took off 6 bases at V and 0 bases at J, with 18 bases between the two ends. Per the germline V gene, CDR1 is LNHDA and CDR2 is SQIVND (reference sequence). The CDR3 loop is CASSHQGLDFSYNEQFF. As DNA, the CDR3 is TGTGCCAGTAGCCACCAGGGGTTGGACTTCTCCTACAATGAGCAGTTCTTC.

This clonotype was recorded a few times. This chain links TRBV7-3 with TRBJ1-5, with D possibly being TRBD1 (5 bases). The CDR3 spans 15 residues. Per germline, CDR1 SGHTA and CDR2 FQGTGA. Trimming shortened V by 5 bases and J by 5 bases, and 16 bases separated the two germline ends. CDR3 nucleotide sequence: TGTGCCAGCAGCCACTTACAGGTGCCGGATCAGCCCCAGCATTTT. It codes for CASSHLQVPDQPQHF.

The chain recombines TRBV12-3 or TRBV12-4 with TRBJ2-3, with D unresolved. V shed 6 bases and J shed 1 base, with 20 bases lying between them. The CDR3 loop spans 17 amino acids. The CDR3 loop reads CASRGSSAGHRTDTQYF. CDR3 coding DNA: TGTGCCAGCAGAGGGTCCTCGGCAGGCCACCGCACAGATACGCAGTATTTT.

This clonotype came up many times. This sequence joins TRBV5-1 and TRBJ2-3; 8 bases match TRBD1. CDR1 SGHRS and CDR2 YFSETQ come from the germline V gene. This CDR3 has 16 amino acids. V shed 4 bases, J shed 3 bases, and the junction held 10 bases outside the gene matches. The CDR3 loop reads CASSRTTGVVTDTQYF. The CDR3 DNA reads as TGCGCCAGCAGCCGAACGACAGGGGTTGTGACAGATACGCAGTATTTT.

The chain uses TRBV7-9 and TRBJ2-7, with 7 nucleotides matching TRBD1. This CDR3 is 16 amino acids long. The germline CDR1 and CDR2 sequences are SEHNR and FQNEAQ (reference sequence). Unmatched junction bases numbered 11, after V lost 3 bases and J lost 3 bases. The CDR3 DNA sequence: TGTGCCAGCAGCTTCCCTCAGACAGGGAATCGCTACGAGCAGTACTTC. Translating gives CASSFPQTGNRYEQYF.